The next 17 T cell receptor beta chains were all read from a single sample in a study of blood T cell repertoires in COVID-19. Sequencing used immunoSEQ multiplex PCR; TCRdb keeps in-frame clones, though not all of them. The table shows 150,000 to 200,000 clones, with 85% to 90% occurring only once. The sequenced sample consisted of PBMCs or T cells enriched from blood (not recorded which). These receptors came from a man in his forties who had recovered from COVID-19.

This clone came up once. The V call is TRBV14, the J call TRBJ2-7; 7 bases map to TRBD1. In germline, CDR1 is SGHDN, CDR2 FVKESK. This CDR3 is 16 amino acids long. J lost 3 bases, V lost 4 bases, and 12 bases had no gene match. CDR3: CASSRNTGQTLYEQYF. Here the CDR3 DNA reads TGTGCCAGCAGCCGGAATACGGGACAGACCCTCTACGAGCAGTACTTC.

The rearrangement uses TRBV30 and TRBJ1-1; D might be TRBD1 (6 bases). V gave up 5 bases and J gave up 0 bases, with 13 bases separating them. The CDR3 has 14 amino acids. Germline loops: CDR1 GTSNPN, CDR2 SVGIG (reference sequence). The CDR3 loop reads CAWFGQWMNTEAFF. The CDR3 DNA follows: TGTGCCTGGTTTGGACAGTGGATGAACACTGAAGCTTTCTTT.

CDR3: CATSGGGTGVTDTQYF. In DNA, the CDR3 is TGTGCCACCAGTGGAGGAGGGACAGGGGTTACAGATACGCAGTATTTT. J is TRBJ2-3 and V is TRBV24-1; TRBD1 aligns across 10 bases. V was clipped by 5 bases and J by 3 bases; unmatched bases: 7. This CDR3 has 16 amino acids. The germline V gene has CDR1 KGHDR and CDR2 SFDVKD.

The J gene is TRBJ2-1, the V gene TRBV11-3, with 13 bases fitting TRBD2. V was pared by 0 bases and J by 5 bases, with 16 bases of the junction left unmatched. CDR1 and CDR2 from the germline V gene are SGHNT and YENEEA. CDR3 length equals 21 residues. CDR3 coding DNA: TGTGCCAGCAGCTTAGAGAGTTGGCAGGGGTTTACTAGCGGGAGGGACAATGAGCAGTTCTTC. This gives the protein CASSLESWQGFTSGRDNEQFF.

The chain is built from TRBV2 and TRBJ2-1, with 9 positions matching TRBD2. The CDR3 is made up of 17 amino acids. Germline CDR1 is SNHLY and CDR2 is FYNNEI. The trim removed 0 bases at V and 4 bases at J, leaving 7 bases unmatched. The CDR3 here is CASSEAGGRAKYNEQFF. The CDR3 nucleotides read TGTGCCAGCAGTGAAGCCGGCGGGAGGGCCAAATACAATGAGCAGTTCTTC.

The chain links TRBV11-3 to TRBJ2-5; TRBD2 matches at 14 bases. V trimming: 5 bases; J trimming: 3 bases; junction bases outside the gene matches: 5. This CDR3 has 16 residues. Germline CDR1 SGHNT, CDR2 YENEEA. CDR3 coding DNA: TGTGCCAGCAGCCCCGGGACTAGCGGGAGAGAAGAGACCCAGTACTTC. Residues: CASSPGTSGREETQYF.

This chain connects TRBV19 to TRBJ2-3; tentatively, D is TRBD2 (9 bases). CDR3 size: 20 residues. The V end was cut by 4 bases, the J end by 6 bases, with 32 bases between. Germline lookup yields CDR1 LNHDA and CDR2 SQIVND (reference sequence). The CDR3 coding sequence is TGTGCCAGTAGTAGCTGGACAGGGATAGGGCTAGCGGGATCTAGGGATACGCAGTATTTT. It encodes CASSSWTGIGLAGSRDTQYF. Supplemented by reference TRBV19 and TRBJ2-3, the full variable domain reads DGGITQSPKYLFRKEGQNVTLSCEQNLNHDAMYWYRQDPGQGLRLIYYSQIVNDFQKGDIAEGYSVSREKKESFPLTVTSAQKNPTAFYLCASSSWTGIGLAGSRDTQYFGPGTRLTVL.

The chain has TRBV19 and TRBJ2-7, with a tentative D call TRBD2 (6 bases). Germline V gene lookup returns CDR1 LNHDA and CDR2 SQIVND (reference sequence). The CDR3 consists of 13 residues. With 3 bases removed from V and 7 bases from J, the gap between germline ends came to 13 bases. CDR3 sequence: CASSMGGRREQYF. Written as DNA, the CDR3 is TGTGCCAGTAGTATGGGGGGACGGCGTGAGCAGTACTTC.

V and J are TRBV30 and TRBJ1-2; D is undetermined. Trimming removed 3 bases from V and 4 bases from J, with 3 bases in between. This CDR3 comprises 10 residues. Germline V gene data show CDR1 as GTSNPN and CDR2 as SVGIG (reference sequence). CDR3 residues: CAWSSYGYTF. The CDR3 bases are TGTGCCTGGAGCAGCTATGGCTACACCTTC.

The chain has TRBV5-4 and TRBJ1-2; unclear D gene. CDR3 length: 16 amino acids. The V end was cut by 5 bases, the J end by 1 base, with 18 bases between. Looked up from germline, CDR1 is SGHNT and CDR2 is YYREEE (reference sequence). This CDR3 reads CASSYETSEFNYGYTF. Written as DNA, the CDR3 is TGTGCCAGCAGTTACGAGACTTCCGAATTTAACTATGGCTACACCTTC.

The V and J genes are TRBV28 and TRBJ2-6; D is unresolved. The CDR3 has 13 residues. Looked up from germline, CDR1 is MDHEN and CDR2 is SYDVKM. V was pared by 2 bases and J by 10 bases, with 9 bases between. In nucleotides, the CDR3 is TGTGCCAGCAGTTTAGCCAGCGTGAACGTCCTGACTTTC. This sequence encodes CASSLASVNVLTF.

The chain joins TRBV5-1 to TRBJ2-2, with 8 bases matching TRBD1. Losses at the gene ends were 0 bases for V and 4 bases for J; bases not matched to a gene: 8. Germline V gene lookup returns CDR1 SGHRS and CDR2 YFSETQ. The CDR3 length is 17 residues. The DNA for the CDR3 is TGCGCCAGCAGCTTGGGAACGACAGGGGTTAGCACCGGGGAGCTGTTTTTT. Translated, it gives CASSLGTTGVSTGELFF.

The chain carries TRBV10-2 and TRBJ1-4; 7 positions agree with TRBD1. Germline values: CDR1 WSHSY, CDR2 SAAADI. Trimming cost V 3 bases and J 8 bases; bases outside gene matches: 18. CDR3 length: 18 amino acids. CDR3: CASSDKGAVLGVGEKLFF. The CDR3 bases are TGCGCCAGCAGTGACAAGGGGGCGGTCCTGGGTGTCGGGGAAAAACTGTTTTTT.

V and J are TRBV29-1 and TRBJ1-2; D not resolved. Per the germline V gene, CDR1 is SQVTM and CDR2 is ANQGSEA. This CDR3 region has 13 residues. The ends were cut back, 4 bases at V and 4 bases at J, with 13 bases in the middle. The CDR3 loop is CSVVEETSYGYTF. The CDR3 bases are TGCAGCGTTGTAGAGGAGACCTCCTATGGCTACACCTTC.

This clone was recorded only once. The chain is built from TRBV3-1 (or the pseudogene TRBV3-2) and TRBJ2-1, with 13 positions matching TRBD2. The trim removed 4 bases at V and 4 bases at J, leaving 7 bases unmatched. Germline V gene data show CDR1 as LGHDT and CDR2 as YNNKEL (reference sequence). The length of the CDR3 is 17 residues. As DNA, the CDR3 is TGTGCCAGCAGCCCCGGGACTAGCGGGATGGGATACAATGAGCAGTTCTTC. This gives the protein CASSPGTSGMGYNEQFF.

This sequence joins TRBV9 and TRBJ1-2; D unclear. This CDR3 comprises 12 residues. V lost 0 bases to trimming and J lost 4 bases, with 4 bases between them. Germline-derived CDR1 and CDR2 are SGDLS and YYNGEE. The CDR3 bases are TGTGCCAGCAGCGTAGACAGCTATGGCTACACCTTC. Its translation: CASSVDSYGYTF.

The chain recombines TRBV7-9 with TRBJ1-5; D is unresolved. Trimming took off 3 bases at V and 2 bases at J, with 8 bases between the two ends. Germline V CDR1 and CDR2: SEHNR, FQNEAQ (reference sequence). CDR3 length: 14 residues. The chain's CDR3 is CASSFEQGNQPQHF. In DNA form, the CDR3 reads TGTGCCAGCAGCTTTGAGCAGGGCAATCAGCCCCAGCATTTT.